The rows below give T cell receptor beta chains drawn from one sample of a study of cytomegalovirus exposure and HLA in healthy donors. Libraries were prepared by immunoSEQ multiplex PCR; TCRdb keeps only in-frame clonotypes and omits some of them. The data show 110,000 to 150,000 clones, with roughly three quarters seen just once and 1.5% to 2% held by the top ten. The sequenced sample consisted of PBMCs. These receptors were collected from a woman in her 40s in good health and CMV-seronegative. CDR3s include the opening cysteine and the closing phenylalanine or tryptophan. D genes are given only for firm matches. Some rows mark clone size as missing; the rest say once, few, many or name a class of expanded clone.

V	D	size	J	DNA	CDR3
TRBV4-2	TRBD2	NA	TRBJ2-2	TGTGCCAGCAGCCAAGGGACTAGCGGGCGTCCCGGGGAGCTGTTTTTT	CASSQGTSGRPGELFF
TRBV2	TRBD2	few	TRBJ2-2	TGTGCCAGTAAGAGCGGGGGGGCCACCGGGGAGCTGTTTTTT	CASKSGGATGELFF
TRBV7-8	NA	NA	TRBJ2-1	TGTGCCAGCACCCTCCCAAGCCGCTACAATGAGCAGTTCTTC	CASTLPSRYNEQFF
TRBV4-1	NA	NA	TRBJ2-7	TGCGCCAGCAGCCAAGCTCTTCGGGGAGCCGACGAGCAGTACTTC	CASSQALRGADEQYF
TRBV2	NA	NA	TRBJ2-4	TGTGCCAGCAGTCAGGGGATGCTAGCCAAAAACATTCAGTACTTC	CASSQGMLAKNIQYF
TRBV28	TRBD1	once	TRBJ1-2	TGTGCCAGCACCCCCGGACAGGGGGCGGCCTATGGCTACACCTTC	CASTPGQGAAYGYTF
TRBV4-1	TRBD2	once	TRBJ2-7	TGCGCCAGCAGCCAAGGGGTTGGGACTACCTACGAGCAGTACTTC	CASSQGVGTTYEQYF
TRBV30	TRBD2	NA	TRBJ2-5	TGTGCCTGGAGCATCGGGACTACTATCCAAGAGACCCAGTACTTC	CAWSIGTTIQETQYF
TRBV4-1	NA	NA	TRBJ1-1	TGCGCCAGCAGCCAAGTATACGGGATATCTGAAGCTTTCTTT	CASSQVYGISEAFF
TRBV5-4	NA	NA	TRBJ2-7	TGTGCCAGCAGCTTACAAATGACCTACGAGCAGTACTTC	CASSLQMTYEQYF
TRBV7-9	NA	few	TRBJ2-7	TGTGCCAGCAGCTTTCCAGGTACCTACGAGCAGTACTTC	CASSFPGTYEQYF
TRBV28	NA	NA	TRBJ2-6	TGTGCCAGCAGCTCCAGGGGCTCTGGGGCCAACGTCCTGACTTTC	CASSSRGSGANVLTF
TRBV10-3	NA	NA	TRBJ1-1	TGTGCCATCCGTAAGGGGGGAGGGGGACCGAACACTGAAGCTTTCTTT	CAIRKGGGGPNTEAFF
TRBV23-1	NA	once	TRBJ1-6	TGCGCCAGCAGCTCCAGGACACTTCCTATTCCACCCCTCCACTTT	CASSSRTLPIPPLHF
TRBV7-9	NA	NA	TRBJ1-3	TGTGCCAGCCCGAGAGGGGGAACTGGAAACACCATATATTTT	CASPRGGTGNTIYF
TRBV11-3	TRBD2	NA	TRBJ2-1	TGTGCCAGCAGCTTAAGACTAGCGGGGGCCCCTCTGTTCTTC	CASSLRLAGAPLFF
TRBV5-4	TRBD1	few	TRBJ1-4	TGTGCCAGCAGCCCCACCGGACAGGGAGGTGAAAAACTGTTTTTT	CASSPTGQGGEKLFF
TRBV6-4	NA	NA	TRBJ2-3	TGTGCCAGCAGCCAGGGACTTCCCACAGATACGCAGTATTTT	CASSQGLPTDTQYF
TRBV18	NA	NA	TRBJ1-1	TGTGCCAGCTCACCACCGACAGTGAACACTGAAGCTTTCTTT	CASSPPTVNTEAFF
TRBV5-4	TRBD1	NA	TRBJ2-7	TGTGCCAGCAGCCCTTCCGGGACAGCTCACTACGAGCAGTACTTC	CASSPSGTAHYEQYF
TRBV7-9	TRBD1	NA	TRBJ1-1	TGTTCCAGCAGCTTATTGCCTAAGGGGGCCGCTGAAGCTTTCTTT	CSSSLLPKGAAEAFF
TRBV2	TRBD2	NA	TRBJ2-2	TGTGCCACTAAAAGGGGTAGCGGGGGCCTGAACACCGGGGAGCTGTTTTTT	CATKRGSGGLNTGELFF
TRBV28	NA	NA	TRBJ1-3	TGTGCCAGCAGTCTTCCCCGGGAGGGGAGAGGAAACACCATATATTTT	CASSLPREGRGNTIYF
TRBV2	NA	NA	TRBJ1-2	TGTGCCAGCAGCCGCCCACTCACGGGCTACACCTTC	CASSRPLTGYTF
TRBV5-6	NA	few	TRBJ2-7	TGTGCCAGCAGCTTGACGTGGGGCTTAAATTACGAGCAGTACTTC	CASSLTWGLNYEQYF
TRBV29-1	NA	once	TRBJ2-5	TGCAGCGTAGATAGGACAGATCAAGAGACCCAGTACTTC	CSVDRTDQETQYF
TRBV5-1	NA	NA	TRBJ1-3	TGCGCCAGCAGCGTCCAGGGGACGGGTGGAAACACCATATATTTT	CASSVQGTGGNTIYF
TRBV28	TRBD2	NA	TRBJ2-7	TGTGCCAGCAGCCCACCGGGGGGGGTAGTGGGCTACGAGCAGTACTTC	CASSPPGGVVGYEQYF
TRBV5-1	TRBD2	NA	TRBJ2-5	TGCGCCAGCGAGAGGGCGGGGGAGGAGACCCAGTACTTC	CASERAGEETQYF